This is a list of T cell receptor beta chains from one sample in a study of molecular identifiers for immune sequencing clone quantification. MiXCR was run by TCRdb on the PCR reads, yielding one entry per CDR3 protein. The sample holds 100,000 or so distinct CDR3 sequences, roughly 38% seen once. Sequencing was performed on naive CD8+ T cells from blood, with Jurkat cell RNA spiked in. The receptors here all came from a human donor in good health. Some libraries in this study had Jurkat cell RNA spiked in. CDR3s include the opening cysteine and the closing phenylalanine or tryptophan. The size entry is marked missing in some rows and otherwise reads once, few, many or a size class.

size: NA; V: TRBV7-9; J: TRBJ2-5; CDR3: CASSLVDRVGETQYF
size: many; V: TRBV29-1; J: TRBJ2-3; CDR3: CSTLGVVAGGPVPTDTQYF
size: many; V: TRBV7-2; J: TRBJ2-7; CDR3: CASTMGLVKEQYF
size: many; V: TRBV7-6; J: TRBJ2-3; CDR3: CASSLGLAGSPTQYF
size: many; V: TRBV19; J: TRBJ1-5; CDR3: CASSWDRGNQPQHF
size: many; V: TRBV7-6; J: TRBJ1-1; CDR3: CASSLWEGSEAFF
size: few; V: TRBV6-2/TRBV6-3; J: TRBJ2-5; CDR3: CASRWAGVETQYF
size: many; V: TRBV3-1; J: TRBJ2-7; CDR3: CASSQGGYEQYF
size: many; V: TRBV19; J: TRBJ1-3; CDR3: CASSVDRAVSGNTIYF
size: NA; V: TRBV20-1; J: TRBJ2-7; CDR3: CSAIADLSYEQYF
size: NA; V: TRBV9; J: TRBJ2-1; CDR3: CASSVTSGSNEQFF
size: many; V: TRBV7-2; J: TRBJ2-3; CDR3: CASSLWRGGVTDTQYF
size: NA; V: TRBV11-2; J: TRBJ2-7; CDR3: CASSLGGSAYEQYF
size: many; V: TRBV5-1; J: TRBJ2-1; CDR3: CASRPGGDSNEQFF
size: once; V: TRBV27; J: TRBJ2-7; CDR3: CASRAPGDYEQYF
size: NA; V: TRBV14; J: TRBJ1-2; CDR3: CASSQLLGGGSSGYTF
size: NA; V: TRBV29-1; J: TRBJ2-1; CDR3: CSLGTNNEQFF
size: once; V: TRBV12-3/TRBV12-4; J: TRBJ2-3; CDR3: CASSPLLGGITDTQYF
size: many; V: TRBV28; J: TRBJ2-6; CDR3: CASTTDQPGANVLTF
size: NA; V: TRBV27; J: TRBJ2-7; CDR3: CASSLLQGNGQYF
size: few; V: TRBV5-1; J: TRBJ2-7; CDR3: CASSPSTSGRDEQYF
size: NA; V: TRBV11-2; J: TRBJ1-1; CDR3: CASSSNTEAFF
size: many; V: TRBV7-8; J: TRBJ2-7; CDR3: CASSLPGGEQYF
size: few; V: TRBV7-9; J: TRBJ2-7; CDR3: CASRGDPLLEQYF
size: many; V: TRBV5-1; J: TRBJ2-7; CDR3: CASSPGTGVHEQYF
size: many; V: TRBV24-1; J: TRBJ2-2; CDR3: CATSVGASLPGELFF